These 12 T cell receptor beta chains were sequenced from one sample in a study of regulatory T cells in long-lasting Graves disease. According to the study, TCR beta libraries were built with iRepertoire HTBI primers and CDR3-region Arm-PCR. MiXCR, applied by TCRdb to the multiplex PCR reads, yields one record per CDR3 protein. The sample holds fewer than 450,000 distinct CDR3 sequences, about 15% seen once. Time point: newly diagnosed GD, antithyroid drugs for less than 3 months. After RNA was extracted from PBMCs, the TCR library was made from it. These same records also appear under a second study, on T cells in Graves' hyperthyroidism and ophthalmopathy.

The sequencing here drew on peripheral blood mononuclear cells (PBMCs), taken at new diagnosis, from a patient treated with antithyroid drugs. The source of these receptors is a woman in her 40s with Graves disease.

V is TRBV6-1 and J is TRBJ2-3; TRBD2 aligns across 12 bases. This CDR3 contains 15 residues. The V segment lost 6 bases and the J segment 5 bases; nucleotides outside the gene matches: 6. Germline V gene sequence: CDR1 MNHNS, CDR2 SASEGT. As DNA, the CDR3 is TGTGCCAGCAGGCCTAGCGGGAGGGCCAGAGATACGCAGTATTTT. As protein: CASRPSGRARDTQYF.

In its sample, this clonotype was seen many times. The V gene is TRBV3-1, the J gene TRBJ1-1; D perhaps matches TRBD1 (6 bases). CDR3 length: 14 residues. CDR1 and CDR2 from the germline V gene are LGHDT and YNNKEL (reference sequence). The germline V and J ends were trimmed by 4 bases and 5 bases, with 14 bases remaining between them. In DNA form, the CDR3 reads TGTGCCAGCAGCCGCCGGGCAAGGGGGACTGAAGCTTTCTTT. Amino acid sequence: CASSRRARGTEAFF.

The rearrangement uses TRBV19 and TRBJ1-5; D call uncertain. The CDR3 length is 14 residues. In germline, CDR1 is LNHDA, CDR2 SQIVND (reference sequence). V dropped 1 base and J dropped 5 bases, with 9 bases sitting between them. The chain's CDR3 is CASSIVGRDQPQHF. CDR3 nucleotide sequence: TGTGCCAGTAGTATAGTTGGTAGGGATCAGCCCCAGCATTTT.

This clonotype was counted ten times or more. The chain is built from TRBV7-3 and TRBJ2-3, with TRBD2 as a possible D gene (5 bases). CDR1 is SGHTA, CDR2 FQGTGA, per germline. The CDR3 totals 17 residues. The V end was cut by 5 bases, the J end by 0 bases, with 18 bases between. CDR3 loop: CASSPGMLAPSTDTQYF. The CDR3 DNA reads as TGTGCCAGCAGCCCCGGGATGTTAGCGCCTAGCACAGATACGCAGTATTTT. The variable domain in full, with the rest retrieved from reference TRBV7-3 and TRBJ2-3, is GAGVSQTPSNKVTEKGKYVELRCDPISGHTALYWYRQSLGQGPEFLIYFQGTGAADDSGLPNDRFFAVRPEGSVSTLKIQRTERGDSAVYLCASSPGMLAPSTDTQYFGPGTRLTVL.

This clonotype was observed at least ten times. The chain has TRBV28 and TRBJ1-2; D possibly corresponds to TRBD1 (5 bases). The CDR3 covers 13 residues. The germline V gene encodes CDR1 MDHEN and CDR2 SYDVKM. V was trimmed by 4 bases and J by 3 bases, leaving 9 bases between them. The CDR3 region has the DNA TGTGCCAGCAGTTCTCAGGGTGACTATGGCTACACCTTC. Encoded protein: CASSSQGDYGYTF.

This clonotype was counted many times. The CDR3 region has the DNA TGTGCCAGCAGTTACCCTCCTAGTGAGCAGTTCTTC. It translates to CASSYPPSEQFF. The chain links TRBV6-5 to TRBJ2-1, with D unresolved. The germline CDR1 and CDR2 sequences are MNHEY and SVGAGI. The length of the CDR3 is 12 residues. V was trimmed by 2 bases and J by 9 bases, leaving 8 bases between them.

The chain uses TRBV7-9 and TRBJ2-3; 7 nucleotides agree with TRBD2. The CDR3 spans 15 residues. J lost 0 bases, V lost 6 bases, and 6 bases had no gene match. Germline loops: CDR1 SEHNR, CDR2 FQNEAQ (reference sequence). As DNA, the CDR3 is TGTGCCAGCAGGGGAGGGGAGTGGAGCACAGATACGCAGTATTTT. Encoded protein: CASRGGEWSTDTQYF.

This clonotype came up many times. Here the CDR3 reads CASSGVGQGNQETQYF. DNA of the CDR3: TGTGCCAGCAGCGGGGTGGGACAGGGGAACCAAGAGACCCAGTACTTC. This chain links TRBV7-8 with TRBJ2-5; 10 nucleotides align to TRBD1. V shed 5 bases, J shed 0 bases, and the junction held 6 bases outside the gene matches. This CDR3 spans 16 amino acids. Germline V gene data show CDR1 as SGHVS and CDR2 as FQNEAQ. Looking up the rest from reference TRBV7-8 and TRBJ2-5 gives the full variable domain: GAGVSQSPRYKVAKRGQDVALRCDPISGHVSLFWYQQALGQGPEFLTYFQNEAQLDKSGLPSDRFFAERPEGSVSTLKIQRTQQEDSAVYLCASSGVGQGNQETQYFGPGTRLLVL.

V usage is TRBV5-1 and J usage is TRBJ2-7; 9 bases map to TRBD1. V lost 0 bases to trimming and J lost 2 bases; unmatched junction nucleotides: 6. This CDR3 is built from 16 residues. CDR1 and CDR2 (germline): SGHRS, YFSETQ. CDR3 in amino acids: CASSLAGQGPPYEQYF. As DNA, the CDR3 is TGCGCCAGCAGCTTGGCCGGACAGGGGCCTCCCTACGAGCAGTACTTC.

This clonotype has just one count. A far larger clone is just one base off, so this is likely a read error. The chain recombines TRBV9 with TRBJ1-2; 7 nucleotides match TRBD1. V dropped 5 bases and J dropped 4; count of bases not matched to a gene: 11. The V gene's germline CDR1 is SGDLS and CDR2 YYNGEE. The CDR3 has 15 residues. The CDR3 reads CASSLAGGGTYGYTF. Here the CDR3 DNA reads TGTGCCAGCAGTTTAGCAGGGGGGGGTACCTATGGCTACACCTTC.

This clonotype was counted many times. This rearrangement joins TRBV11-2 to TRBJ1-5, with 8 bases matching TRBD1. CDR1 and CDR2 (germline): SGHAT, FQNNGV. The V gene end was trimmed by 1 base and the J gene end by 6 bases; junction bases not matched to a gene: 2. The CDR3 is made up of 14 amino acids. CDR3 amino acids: CASSLAGGGQPQHF. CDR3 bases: TGTGCCAGCAGCTTAGCAGGGGGCGGTCAGCCCCAGCATTTT.

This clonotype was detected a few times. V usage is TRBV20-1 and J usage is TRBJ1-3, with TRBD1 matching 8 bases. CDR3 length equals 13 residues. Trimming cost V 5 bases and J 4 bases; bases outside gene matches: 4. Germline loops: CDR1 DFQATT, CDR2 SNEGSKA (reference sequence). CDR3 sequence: CSAWTGPGNTIYF. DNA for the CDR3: TGCAGTGCTTGGACAGGGCCCGGAAACACCATATATTTT.